Here is one TCR beta chain with its context. Its antigen remains unidentified. No base quality values were provided; no much bigger clone lies one nucleotide off. The data belong to a study of control samples from healthy donors and cancer patients (dated by TCRdb to between 2020 and 2021). Library preparation employed the immunoSEQ multiplex PCR assay. This is the immuneACCESS table as TCRdb keeps it, with only in-frame sequences that have V and J called. A part of the clones is gone; compared with another copy, unresolved V genes explain less than half, and the rest is unexplained. This sample holds about 130,000 clones; about 93% were observed only once. Around 2.3% of the sample rests with the top ten. The CDR3 runs 13 amino acids, cysteine and phenylalanine included. Of the read, only the CDR3 DNA is kept; its 39 bases are in frame from base 1. V and J lose 4 bases and 5 bases, and a span of 8 bases separates them. Looking up the germline V gene (reference sequence) yields CDR1 MNHEY and CDR2 SMNVEV.

The sequence is built from TRBV27 and TRBJ2-2, with no reliable assignment of the D segment. The sequencing input was blood. The sequence came from a man aged 40-50 years in good health. The CDR3 in this case is CASSWSNTGELFF. The bases read TGTGCCAGCAGTTGGAGCAATACCGGGGAGCTGTTTTTT.